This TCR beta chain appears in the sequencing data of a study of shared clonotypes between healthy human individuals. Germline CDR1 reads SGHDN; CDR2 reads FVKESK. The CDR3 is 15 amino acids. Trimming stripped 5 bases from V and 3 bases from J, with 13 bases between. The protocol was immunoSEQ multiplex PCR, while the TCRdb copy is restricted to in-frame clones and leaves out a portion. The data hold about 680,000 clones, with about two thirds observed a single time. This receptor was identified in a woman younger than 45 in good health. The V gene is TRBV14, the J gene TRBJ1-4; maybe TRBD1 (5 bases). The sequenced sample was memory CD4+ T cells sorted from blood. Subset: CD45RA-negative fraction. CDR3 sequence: CASSAWGGSNEKLFF. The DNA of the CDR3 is TGTGCCAGCAGCGCTTGGGGGGGATCTAATGAAAAACTGTTTTTT.